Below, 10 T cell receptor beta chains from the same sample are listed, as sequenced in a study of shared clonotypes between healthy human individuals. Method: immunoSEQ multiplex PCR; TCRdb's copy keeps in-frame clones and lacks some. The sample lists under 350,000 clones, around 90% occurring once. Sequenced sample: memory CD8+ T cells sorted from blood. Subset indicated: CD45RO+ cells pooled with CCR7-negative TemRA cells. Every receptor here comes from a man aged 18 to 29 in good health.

The CDR3 here is CASSYSTPGNTIYF. In nucleotides, the CDR3 is TGTGCCAGCAGTTACTCGACACCCGGAAACACCATATATTTT. This chain joins TRBV6-6 and TRBJ1-3; D not certain. The CDR3 sequence is 14 residues long. The V end lost 0 bases, the J end lost 4 bases, and 7 bases lay between the germline ends. The germline V gene encodes CDR1 MNHNY and CDR2 SVGAGI (reference sequence).

The CDR3 reads CASSLNEGLASREQFF. The DNA for the CDR3 is TGTGCCAGCAGCTTAAACGAGGGACTAGCGTCCCGCGAGCAGTTCTTC. The chain recombines TRBV7-9 with TRBJ2-1; 10 nucleotides line up with TRBD2. Trimming cost V 2 bases and J 10 bases; bases outside gene matches: 11. CDR1 SEHNR and CDR2 FQNEAQ come from the germline V gene (reference sequence). This CDR3 spans 16 amino acids.

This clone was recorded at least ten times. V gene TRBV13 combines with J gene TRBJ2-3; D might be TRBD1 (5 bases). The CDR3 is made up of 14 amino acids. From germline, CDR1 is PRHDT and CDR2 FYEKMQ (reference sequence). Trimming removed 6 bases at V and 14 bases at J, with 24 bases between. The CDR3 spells CASREMGPGQPSYF. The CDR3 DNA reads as TGTGCCAGCAGGGAGATGGGGCCGGGCCAGCCGTCGTATTTT.

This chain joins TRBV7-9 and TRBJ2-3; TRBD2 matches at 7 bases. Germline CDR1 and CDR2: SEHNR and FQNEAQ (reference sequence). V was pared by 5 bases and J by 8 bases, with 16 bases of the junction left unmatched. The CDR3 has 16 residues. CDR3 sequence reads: CASSPPSAGVLGTQYF. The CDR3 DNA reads TGTGCCAGCAGCCCACCCAGTGCGGGGGTACTTGGTACGCAGTATTTT. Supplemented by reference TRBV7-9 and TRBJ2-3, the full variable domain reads DTGVSQNPRHKITKRGQNVTFRCDPISEHNRLYWYRQTLGQGPEFLTYFQNEAQLEKSRLLSDRFSAERPKGSFSTLEIQRTEQGDSAMYLCASSPPSAGVLGTQYFGPGTRLTVL.

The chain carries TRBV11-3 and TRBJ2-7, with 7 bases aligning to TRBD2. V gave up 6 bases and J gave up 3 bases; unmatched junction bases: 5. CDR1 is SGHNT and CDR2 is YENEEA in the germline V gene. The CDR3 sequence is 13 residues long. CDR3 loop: CASRSGGGYEQYF. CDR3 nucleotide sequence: TGTGCCAGCAGATCGGGAGGAGGCTACGAGCAGTACTTC.

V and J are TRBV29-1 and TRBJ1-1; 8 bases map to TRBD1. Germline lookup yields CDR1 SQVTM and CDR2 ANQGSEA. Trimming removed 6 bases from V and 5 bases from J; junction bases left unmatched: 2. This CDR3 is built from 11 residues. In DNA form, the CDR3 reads TGCAGCGTCCGACAGGGGACTGAAGCTTTCTTT. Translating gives CSVRQGTEAFF.

Here the CDR3 reads CASSAMGGYFPYNEQFF. In nucleotides, the CDR3 is TGTGCCAGCAGCGCTATGGGCGGGTACTTTCCGTACAATGAGCAGTTCTTC. The chain joins TRBV27 to TRBJ2-1, with D perhaps TRBD2 (5 bases). The length of the CDR3 is 17 residues. Germline V gives CDR1 MNHEY, CDR2 SMNVEV (reference sequence). V shed 6 bases and J shed 4 bases, with 22 bases lying between them.

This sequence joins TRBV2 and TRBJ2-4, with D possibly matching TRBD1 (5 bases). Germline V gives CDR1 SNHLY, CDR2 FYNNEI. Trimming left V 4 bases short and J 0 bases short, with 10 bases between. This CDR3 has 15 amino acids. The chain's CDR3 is CASSAGAGAKNIQYF. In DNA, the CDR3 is TGTGCCAGCAGTGCTGGGGCCGGAGCCAAAAACATTCAGTACTTC.

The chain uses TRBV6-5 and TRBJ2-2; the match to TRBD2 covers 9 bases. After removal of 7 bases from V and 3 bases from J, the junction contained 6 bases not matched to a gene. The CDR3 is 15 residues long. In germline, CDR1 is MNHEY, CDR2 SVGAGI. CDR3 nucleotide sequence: TGTGCCAGCAAGGAGATAGCGGGAGACACCGGGGAGCTGTTTTTT. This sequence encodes CASKEIAGDTGELFF.

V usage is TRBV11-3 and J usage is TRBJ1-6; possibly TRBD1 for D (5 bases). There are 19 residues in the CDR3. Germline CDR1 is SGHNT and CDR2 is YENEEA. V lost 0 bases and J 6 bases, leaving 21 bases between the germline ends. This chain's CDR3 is CASSLDRGPRGPFNSPLHF. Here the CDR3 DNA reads TGTGCCAGCAGCTTAGATAGGGGACCGAGAGGGCCCTTTAATTCACCCCTCCACTTT.